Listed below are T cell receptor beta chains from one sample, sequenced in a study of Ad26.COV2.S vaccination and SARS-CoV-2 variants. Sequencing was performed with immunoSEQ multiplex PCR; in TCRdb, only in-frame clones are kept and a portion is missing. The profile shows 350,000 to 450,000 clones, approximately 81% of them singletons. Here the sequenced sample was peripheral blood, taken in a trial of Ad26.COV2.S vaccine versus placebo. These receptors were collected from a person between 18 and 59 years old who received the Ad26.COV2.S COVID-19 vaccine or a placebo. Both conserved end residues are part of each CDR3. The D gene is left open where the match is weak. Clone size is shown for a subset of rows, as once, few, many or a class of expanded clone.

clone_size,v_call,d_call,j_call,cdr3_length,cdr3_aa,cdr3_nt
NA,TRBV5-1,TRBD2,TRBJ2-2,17,CASSSIAGAANTGELFF,TGCGCCAGCAGCTCAATAGCGGGAGCGGCGAACACCGGGGAGCTGTTTTTT
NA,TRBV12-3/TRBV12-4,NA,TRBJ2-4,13,CASSLGFPTLQYF,TGTGCCAGCAGTTTAGGCTTCCCTACCCTTCAGTACTTC
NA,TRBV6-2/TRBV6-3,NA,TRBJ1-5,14,CASSFGQPTQPQHF,TGTGCCAGCAGTTTCGGACAGCCGACTCAGCCCCAGCATTTT
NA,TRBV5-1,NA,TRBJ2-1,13,CASSLLATDEQFF,TGCGCCAGCAGCTTGTTGGCGACTGATGAGCAGTTCTTC
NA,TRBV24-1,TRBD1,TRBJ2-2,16,CATSDPGQENTGELFF,TGTGCCACCAGTGACCCGGGACAGGAAAACACCGGGGAGCTGTTTTTT
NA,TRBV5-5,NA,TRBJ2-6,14,CASSLAPGANVLTF,TGTGCCAGCAGCTTGGCTCCAGGGGCCAACGTCCTGACTTTC
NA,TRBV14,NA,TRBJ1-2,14,CASSLRRQDYGYTF,TGTGCCAGCAGCCTAAGGCGACAGGACTATGGCTACACCTTC
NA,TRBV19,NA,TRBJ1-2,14,CASSLSTDNYGYTF,TGTGCCAGTAGTCTTTCGACAGATAACTATGGCTACACCTTC
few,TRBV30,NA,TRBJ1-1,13,CAGEREVNTEAFF,TGTGCAGGGGAAAGGGAAGTGAACACTGAAGCTTTCTTT
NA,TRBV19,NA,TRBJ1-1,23,CASSISPDSLGPRFIVLDTEAFF,TGTGCCAGTAGTATATCCCCCGACAGCCTCGGGCCCCGGTTCATAGTTTTGGACACTGAAGCTTTCTTT
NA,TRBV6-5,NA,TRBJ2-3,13,CASNLNRGDTQYF,TGTGCCAGCAATCTCAACCGTGGAGATACGCAGTATTTT
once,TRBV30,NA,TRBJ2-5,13,CAWSHAGQETQYF,TGTGCCTGGAGTCACGCGGGGCAAGAGACCCAGTACTTC